These T cell receptor beta chains were read from a single sample in a study of long-term antiretroviral therapy in people with HIV. TCRdb's copy holds only in-frame clones and misses some; the assay was immunoSEQ multiplex PCR. This table has 20,000 to 25,000 clones, approximately 79% appearing once. The starting material was unsorted PBMCs, obtained 1.2 years after starting antiretroviral therapy. The receptors here all came from a woman aged 40 to 55 with HIV. Each CDR3 is given with its conserved first and last residue. Fields, in order: D gene, clone size, J gene, V gene, CDR3 DNA, CDR3 protein. D genes are given only for firm matches. A row's size may be missing; if present it is once, few, many or a size class.

>.|.|TRBJ1-1|TRBV5-4
TGTGCCAGCAGCTTGGGGGGGGTAAATGAAGCTTTCTTT
CASSLGGVNEAFF
>TRBD1|.|TRBJ1-4|TRBV4-2
TGTGCCAGCAGCCAGGCCAGGGGGTCTAATGAAAAACTGTTTTTT
CASSQARGSNEKLFF
>.|.|TRBJ1-2|TRBV30
TGTGCCTGCCACTCAGGGGAGACCTATGGCTACACCTTC
CACHSGETYGYTF
>TRBD2|.|TRBJ2-1|TRBV9
TGTGCCAGCAGCGCCGGGACTAGGGCTGGGCAGTTCTTC
CASSAGTRAGQFF
>.|.|TRBJ2-1|TRBV29-1
TGCAGCGGGCAGCAGGACCGCTCCTACAATGAGCAGTTCTTC
CSGQQDRSYNEQFF
>.|.|TRBJ2-1|TRBV30
TGTGCCTGGAGTCCAAGCTCCTACAATGAGCAGTTCTTC
CAWSPSSYNEQFF
>.|.|TRBJ2-2|TRBV5-8
TGTGCCAGCAGCTCCCGGGCCCGGGGGTCCGGGGAGCTGTTTTTT
CASSSRARGSGELFF
>TRBD2|.|TRBJ2-1|TRBV12-5
TGTGCTAGTGGTTTGAGCGGGAGCCCAAATGAGCAGTTCTTC
CASGLSGSPNEQFF
>TRBD1|.|TRBJ2-2|TRBV18
TGTGCCAGCTCACCAAAAGGACAGGCGAGTCTGAACACCGGGGAGCTGTTTTTT
CASSPKGQASLNTGELFF
>TRBD1|.|TRBJ2-5|TRBV10-1
TGCGCCAGCAGTGAAGCCGGGACAGGAGAGACCCAGTACTTC
CASSEAGTGETQYF
>TRBD1|.|TRBJ1-1|TRBV30
TGTGCCTGGAATCGGGGGACAGGGATGAACACTGAAGCTTTCTTT
CAWNRGTGMNTEAFF
>.|few|TRBJ1-2|TRBV5-4
TGTGCCAGCAGCCCAGGGCCTTTAGGGGCACGGCTATTAGGCTACACCTTC
CASSPGPLGARLLGYTF
>TRBD1|.|TRBJ2-7|TRBV27
TGTGCCAGCAGTTCCCCGGGACAGGGTCATGACGAGCAGTACTTC
CASSSPGQGHDEQYF
>.|once|TRBJ1-2|TRBV15
TGTGCCACCAGCAGAGATTCGCAGGGATCCTATGGCTACACCTTC
CATSRDSQGSYGYTF
>TRBD2|once|TRBJ2-7|TRBV5-1
TGCGCCAGCACTCTAACGGGGGGGCAGGCCCACTACGAGCAGTACTTC
CASTLTGGQAHYEQYF
>.|.|TRBJ1-1|TRBV7-9
TGTGCCAGCAGCTTAGATGGCAGGGGGAACACTGAAGCTTTCTTT
CASSLDGRGNTEAFF
>.|.|TRBJ2-3|TRBV30
TGTGCCTGGAGTAGGGAGGGGGCAAACACAGATACGCAGTATTTT
CAWSREGANTDTQYF
>.|.|TRBJ1-2|TRBV5-4
TGCGCCAGCAGCCCAGGACGGAACTATGGCTACACCTTC
CASSPGRNYGYTF
>.|few|TRBJ1-5|TRBV5-5
TGTGCCAGCAGCTTGTATGGTCAGCCCCAGCATTTT
CASSLYGQPQHF
>.|.|TRBJ2-7|TRBV2
TGTGCCAGCAGTGAAGTTATAGTGACAGATATAGCCTACGAGCAGTACTTC
CASSEVIVTDIAYEQYF
>.|.|TRBJ1-2|TRBV5-5
TGTGCCAGCAGCTTGGGGGGGAACTATGGCTACACCTTC
CASSLGGNYGYTF
>.|.|TRBJ1-2|TRBV6-1
TGTGCCAGCAGTGTTGAGGGGGGGCGGTGGGCTAACTATGGCTACACCTTC
CASSVEGGRWANYGYTF
>TRBD2|.|TRBJ2-3|TRBV4-1
TGCGCCAGCAGCCCCCAAACAAATCCAGCGGGGGGCCGCACAGATACGCAGTATTTT
CASSPQTNPAGGRTDTQYF
>.|.|TRBJ2-7|TRBV5-5
TGTGCCAGCACCTCGGGCCTCGGATTAGGCTCCTACGAGCAGTACTTC
CASTSGLGLGSYEQYF
>.|few|TRBJ1-2|TRBV6-6
TGTGCCAGCAGTTACTCGCTTGCGGGGGCGGACTATGGCTACACCTTC
CASSYSLAGADYGYTF
>.|.|TRBJ2-1|TRBV27
TGTGCCAGCAGTTCTGTAACCGGCAATGAGCAGTTCTTC
CASSSVTGNEQFF
>TRBD1|.|TRBJ1-5|TRBV10-2
TGCGCCAGCAGTGAGTCCCGGACAGGGGTCCAGCCCCAGCATTTT
CASSESRTGVQPQHF
>TRBD2|.|TRBJ2-1|TRBV7-9
TGTGCCAGCAGCTTAGGGGGTACTAGCGGGAATGAGCAGTTCTTC
CASSLGGTSGNEQFF
>.|.|TRBJ2-5|TRBV21-1
TGTGCCAGCAGCCCGGACAGATTCGAAGAGACCCAGTACTTC
CASSPDRFEETQYF
>TRBD1|.|TRBJ1-5|TRBV7-2
TGTGCCAGCAGCTTAGGACAGGGCAGCATGCCCCAGCATTTT
CASSLGQGSMPQHF
>.|.|TRBJ2-3|TRBV10-1
TGCGCCAGCAGTAGTTCGACGGAGGGCACAGATACGCAGTATTTT
CASSSSTEGTDTQYF
>.|.|TRBJ2-7|TRBV2
TGTGCCAGCAGTGAAGTGGCAGTCTCCTTCTCCTACGAGCAGTACTTC
CASSEVAVSFSYEQYF
>.|few|TRBJ2-7|TRBV27
TGTGCCAGCAGTTTAAGGGCTGGCGAGCAGTACTTC
CASSLRAGEQYF
>.|.|TRBJ2-7|TRBV7-6
TGTGCCAGCAGCTTAATAAACATGGTAGGGAACGAGCAGTACTTC
CASSLINMVGNEQYF
>.|.|TRBJ1-1|TRBV6-1
TGTGCCAGCATTCTTGCACCGAACACTGAAGCTTTCTTT
CASILAPNTEAFF
>.|.|TRBJ1-5|TRBV4-1
TGCGCCAGCAGCCAAGTGGTGGGGGCGAATCAGCCCCAGCATTTT
CASSQVVGANQPQHF
>.|.|TRBJ2-1|TRBV9
TGTGCCAGCAGCGTCTCGAGCTCCTACAATGAGCAGTTCTTC
CASSVSSSYNEQFF
>TRBD1|.|TRBJ2-5|TRBV11-3
TGTGCCAGCAGCCTGGACAGGGGTTACGAGACCCAGTACTTC
CASSLDRGYETQYF
>TRBD1|.|TRBJ1-1|TRBV4-3
TGCGCCAGCAGCCAAGAGGAGACAGGGAGGAACACTGAAGCTTTCTTT
CASSQEETGRNTEAFF
>TRBD1|.|TRBJ2-5|TRBV2
TGTGCCAAAACGGGACAGGGGGCCCGGGAGACCCAGTACTTC
CAKTGQGARETQYF
>.|few|TRBJ1-4|TRBV19
TGTGCCAGTAGTAATAGAGGGGCCGAGGAAAAACTGTTTTTT
CASSNRGAEEKLFF
>TRBD1|.|TRBJ1-1|TRBV20-1
TGCAGTGCTTACAGGGGGCATGAAGCTTTCTTT
CSAYRGHEAFF
>.|.|TRBJ2-2|TRBV9
TGTGCCAGCAATAATAGGGGCGGCACCGGGGAGCTGTTTTTT
CASNNRGGTGELFF
>TRBD1|.|TRBJ1-1|TRBV15
TGTGCCACCAGCAGAGGACAGGGGAGGACGGCTGAAGCTTTCTTT
CATSRGQGRTAEAFF
>.|.|TRBJ1-1|TRBV5-4
TGTGCCAGCAGCCACACCGGAGGGGGGGACACTGAAGCTTTCTTT
CASSHTGGGDTEAFF
>.|.|TRBJ2-3|TRBV2
TGTGCCAGCAGTGTGACAGCTAGCACAGATACGCAGTATTTT
CASSVTASTDTQYF
>.|few|TRBJ2-2|TRBV27
TGTGCCAGCAGCCCCCTCGGGGCCAGTAGCGGGGAGCTGTTTTTT
CASSPLGASSGELFF
>TRBD2|.|TRBJ2-7|TRBV6-5
TGTGCCAGCAGTTACTCGAGCGGGAGCTCCTACGAGCAGTACTTC
CASSYSSGSSYEQYF
>.|.|TRBJ1-5|TRBV29-1
TGCAGCGTTTCCATGGGGGGATCAAGCAATCAGCCCCAGCATTTT
CSVSMGGSSNQPQHF
>.|few|TRBJ2-7|TRBV6-5
TGTGCCAGCAGTTATACACCTAACTCCTACGAGCAGTACTTC
CASSYTPNSYEQYF
>.|.|TRBJ1-2|TRBV19
TGTGCCAGTAGTGAGAGGGACATCCCAAACTATGGCTACACCTTC
CASSERDIPNYGYTF
>.|.|TRBJ1-5|TRBV7-2
TGTGCCAGCAGCGGGACGGGGCTTCGGCCCCAGCATTTT
CASSGTGLRPQHF
>.|.|TRBJ2-7|TRBV5-8
TGTGCCAGCAGGGGGGGTCTCTACGAGCAGTACTTC
CASRGGLYEQYF
>.|.|TRBJ2-7|TRBV27
TGTGCCAGCAGTTTGCAGGGGCCGGTCTACGAGCAGTACTTC
CASSLQGPVYEQYF
>.|.|TRBJ2-7|TRBV25-1
TGTGCCAGCAGTGAATATCGGGTCACTACCTACGAGCAGTACTTC
CASSEYRVTTYEQYF